Included here is one TCR beta chain sequence, with context. Its antigen is still unknown. This specimen belongs to a study of T cell responses to AZD1222 COVID-19 vaccine. Points from the study as a whole: Spike was spanned by vaccine-associated CD4 TCRs, with dominance at 160-218 and 743-854. A mostly white British donor set with more females was recruited, and clonal diversity was possibly underestimated.

V shed 2 bases and J shed 5 bases, with 6 bases lying between them. The germline CDR1 and CDR2 sequences are MNHEY and SVGEGT. The CDR3 extends over 12 amino acids. Clones were sequenced by immunoSEQ multiplex PCR, and TCRdb holds only the in-frame ones, with some missing. This sample has 100,000 to 150,000 clones; 85% to 95% occur once, and the top ten carry 5%. This chain links TRBV6-2 or TRBV6-3 with TRBJ2-5; D unresolved. Sequenced material: peripheral blood, taken 28 days after the second AZD1222 dose. This TCR was recovered from an adult who received the AZD1222 COVID-19 vaccine. In nucleotides, the CDR3 is TGTGCCAGCAGTTACCGACCGGAGACCCAGTACTTC. Its protein is CASSYRPETQYF.